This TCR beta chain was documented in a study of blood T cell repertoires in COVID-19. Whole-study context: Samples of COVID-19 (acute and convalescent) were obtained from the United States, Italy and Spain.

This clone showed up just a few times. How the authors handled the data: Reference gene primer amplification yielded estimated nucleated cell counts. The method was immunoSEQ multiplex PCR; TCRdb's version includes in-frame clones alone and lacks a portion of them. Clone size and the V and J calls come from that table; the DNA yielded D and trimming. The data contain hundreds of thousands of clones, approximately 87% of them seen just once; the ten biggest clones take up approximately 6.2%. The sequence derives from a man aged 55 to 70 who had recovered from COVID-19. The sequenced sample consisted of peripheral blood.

The chain's CDR3 is CASSIRLAGEGGEQFF. CDR3 bases: TGCGCCAGCAGCATTAGACTAGCGGGAGAAGGGGGGGAGCAGTTCTTC. The rearrangement joins TRBV5-1 to TRBJ2-1; TRBD2 aligns across 12 bases. This CDR3 comprises 16 residues. Per the germline V gene, CDR1 is SGHRS and CDR2 is YFSETQ. The V segment lost 4 bases and the J segment 10 bases; nucleotides outside the gene matches: 12.